These 15 T cell receptor beta chains were sequenced from one sample in a study of beta chain features in type 1 diabetes. The authors reverse transcribed all of the isolated RNA, so sequencing captured expressed TCRB transcripts. TCRdb keeps only in-frame clones here, not all; method: immunoSEQ multiplex PCR. This table holds some 150,000 clones, about 51% found once. The sequencing input was Tregs from blood. Every receptor here comes from a man in his late teens or twenties in good health.

The sample holds a few counts of this clone. This chain joins TRBV30 and TRBJ1-5; D is unresolved. The CDR3 totals 14 residues. Trimming pared 2 bases from V and 2 bases from J, leaving 10 bases between. Germline V CDR1 and CDR2: GTSNPN, SVGIG (reference sequence). The CDR3 sequence: CAWSPGRGNQPQHF. As DNA, the CDR3 is TGTGCCTGGAGTCCGGGAAGGGGCAATCAGCCCCAGCATTTT.

V usage is TRBV5-4 and J usage is TRBJ1-1, with 8 bases matching TRBD1. V dropped 2 bases and J dropped 5; count of bases not matched to a gene: 2. The CDR3 has 13 residues. Germline CDR1 is SGHNT and CDR2 is YYREEE (reference sequence). CDR3 region: CASSFQGATEAFF. Here the CDR3 DNA reads TGTGCCAGCAGCTTTCAGGGGGCAACTGAAGCTTTCTTT.

This chain uses TRBV7-9 with TRBJ2-3; D unresolved. V was trimmed by 1 base and J by 0 bases, leaving 17 bases between them. The germline V gene encodes CDR1 SEHNR and CDR2 FQNEAQ (reference sequence). This CDR3 is 18 amino acids long. The DNA of the CDR3 is TGTGCCAGCAGCTTAGTCCCACCCTCACTATATAGCACAGATACGCAGTATTTT. This encodes CASSLVPPSLYSTDTQYF.

The chain uses TRBV27 and TRBJ2-5; 11 bases map to TRBD1. V shed 3 bases and J 7 bases; nucleotides not matched to a gene: 1. CDR1 and CDR2 from the germline V gene are MNHEY and SMNVEV (reference sequence). The CDR3 consists of 13 residues. The CDR3 loop is CASSFGTGGTQYF. In DNA, the CDR3 is TGTGCCAGCAGTTTTGGGACAGGGGGGACCCAGTACTTC.

J is TRBJ2-3 and V is TRBV7-2, with TRBD2 identical over 15 bases. From germline, CDR1 is SGHTA and CDR2 FQGNSA. Trimming removed 5 bases from V and 7 bases from J; junction bases left unmatched: 7. CDR3 size: 16 residues. The CDR3 sequence is CASSLGTSGGLYTQYF. The CDR3 bases are TGTGCCAGCAGCCTCGGGACTAGCGGGGGGTTATATACGCAGTATTTT.

CDR3 coding DNA: TGCGCCAGCAGCCCGACAGGACTAGCGGTCGATCTCAGTGAGCAGTTCTTC. Translation gives CASSPTGLAVDLSEQFF. This chain uses TRBV4-3 with TRBJ2-1, with 10 bases matching TRBD2. CDR1 LGHNA and CDR2 YSLEER come from the germline V gene. Trimming removed 4 bases from V and 9 bases from J; junction bases left unmatched: 15. CDR3 size: 17 residues.

This clone showed up just a few times. The J gene is TRBJ1-2, the V gene TRBV29-1, with TRBD1 identical over 9 bases. The length of the CDR3 is 14 residues. Germline trimming cut 6 bases from V and 6 bases from J; bases unmatched to any gene: 11. In germline, CDR1 is SQVTM, CDR2 ANQGSEA. CDR3 sequence: CSVGRQQGANGYTF. The CDR3, as DNA: TGCAGCGTCGGACGTCAACAGGGGGCGAATGGCTACACCTTC.

The chain recombines TRBV6-5 with TRBJ2-7; TRBD1 might be the D (6 bases). The CDR3 is made up of 13 amino acids. V shed 6 bases and J shed 3 bases, with 12 bases lying between them. Germline CDR1 reads MNHEY; CDR2 reads SVGAGI. CDR3 in DNA: TGTGCCAGCAGCCCCGGGACAATCTACGAGCAGTACTTC. Encoded protein: CASSPGTIYEQYF.

This clone was picked up a small number of times. The genes are TRBV4-3 and TRBJ2-3, with TRBD2 matching 10 bases. The CDR3 contains 15 residues. Germline-derived CDR1 and CDR2 are LGHNA and YSLEER. The trim removed 1 base at V and 8 bases at J, leaving 6 bases unmatched. CDR3 nucleotide sequence: TGCGCCAGCAGCCAAGGCCGGCTAGCGGGAGTTACGCAGTATTTT. This sequence encodes CASSQGRLAGVTQYF.

The chain is built from TRBV7-3 and TRBJ2-1, with D unclear. This CDR3 contains 14 residues. Germline V CDR1 and CDR2: SGHTA, FQGTGA. V was pared by 3 bases and J by 3 bases, with 9 bases between. Here the CDR3 reads CASSFDWNYNEQFF. CDR3 in DNA: TGTGCCAGCAGCTTTGACTGGAACTACAATGAGCAGTTCTTC.

The rearrangement uses TRBV7-2 and TRBJ2-7; 9 bases are shared with TRBD2. Trimming removed 0 bases from V and 4 bases from J; junction bases left unmatched: 1. The CDR3 consists of 14 residues. CDR1 is SGHTA, CDR2 FQGNSA, per germline. CDR3 sequence reads: CASSLASGSYEQYF. In nucleotides, the CDR3 is TGTGCCAGCAGCTTAGCTAGCGGGAGTTACGAGCAGTACTTC.

The chain couples TRBV4-1 to TRBJ1-1, with TRBD1 as a possible D gene (6 bases). The CDR3 consists of 15 residues. With 3 bases removed from V and 0 bases from J, the gap between germline ends came to 11 bases. Germline CDR1 and CDR2: MGHRA and YSYEKL. For the CDR3, the DNA is TGCGCCAGCAGCCATCTTACAGGGCTGAACACTGAAGCTTTCTTT. This sequence encodes CASSHLTGLNTEAFF.

The genes are TRBV28 and TRBJ2-7, with D perhaps matching TRBD2 (5 bases). The CDR3 loop spans 15 amino acids. The V gene lost 5 bases and the J gene lost 3 bases, with 17 bases spanning the gap. CDR1 MDHEN and CDR2 SYDVKM come from the germline V gene. As DNA, the CDR3 is TGTGCCAGCAGTCCCCGGGGATCCACCCTCTACGAGCAGTACTTC. It specifies CASSPRGSTLYEQYF. The whole variable domain, filled in from reference TRBV28 and TRBJ2-7, reads DVKVTQSSRYLVKRTGEKVFLECVQDMDHENMFWYRQDPGLGLRLIYFSYDVKMKEKGDIPEGYSVSREKKERFSLILESASTNQTSMYLCASSPRGSTLYEQYFGPGTRLTVT.

The V and J genes are TRBV6-5 and TRBJ2-7, with 10 positions matching TRBD2. Germline V gives CDR1 MNHEY, CDR2 SVGAGI. V gave up 2 bases and J gave up 5 bases; unmatched junction bases: 9. The CDR3 consists of 16 residues. CDR3 sequence (DNA): TGTGCCAGCAGTTACGGGCTAGCGGGAGTCGGCCACGAGCAGTACTTC. Protein: CASSYGLAGVGHEQYF.

V and J are TRBV19 and TRBJ2-2; 8 positions match TRBD2. The CDR3 totals 20 residues. CDR1 and CDR2 (germline): LNHDA, SQIVND (reference sequence). The junction had 16 bases not matched to a gene; V was cut back by 0 bases and J by 4 bases. In nucleotides, the CDR3 is TGTGCCAGTAGTATAGATTCCCCGACCAGTCTAGCGGGCCTCACCGGGGAGCTGTTTTTT. This translates into CASSIDSPTSLAGLTGELFF.